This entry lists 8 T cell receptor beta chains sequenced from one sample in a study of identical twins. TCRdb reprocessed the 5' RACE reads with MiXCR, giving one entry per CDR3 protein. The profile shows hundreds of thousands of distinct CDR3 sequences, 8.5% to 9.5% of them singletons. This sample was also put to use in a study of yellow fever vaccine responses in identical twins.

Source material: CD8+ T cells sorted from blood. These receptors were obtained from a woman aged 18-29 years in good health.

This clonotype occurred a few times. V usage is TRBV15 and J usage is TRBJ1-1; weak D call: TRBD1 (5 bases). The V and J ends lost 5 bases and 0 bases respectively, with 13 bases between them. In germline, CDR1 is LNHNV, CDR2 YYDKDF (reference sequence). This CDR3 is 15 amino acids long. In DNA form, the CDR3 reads TGTGCCACCAGCCTTAAGGAGGGGTTGAACACTGAAGCTTTCTTT. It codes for CATSLKEGLNTEAFF.

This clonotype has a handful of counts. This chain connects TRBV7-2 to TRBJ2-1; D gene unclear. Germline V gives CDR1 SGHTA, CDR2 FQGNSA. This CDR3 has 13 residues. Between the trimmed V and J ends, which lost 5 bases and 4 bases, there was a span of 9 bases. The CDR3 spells CASSIDLYNEQFF. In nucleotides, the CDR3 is TGTGCCAGCAGCATTGACTTGTACAATGAGCAGTTCTTC. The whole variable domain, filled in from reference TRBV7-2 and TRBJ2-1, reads GAGVSQSPSNKVTEKGKDVELRCDPISGHTALYWYRQSLGQGLEFLIYFQGNSAPDKSGLPSDRFSAERTGGSVSTLTIQRTQQEDSAVYLCASSIDLYNEQFFGPGTRLTVL.

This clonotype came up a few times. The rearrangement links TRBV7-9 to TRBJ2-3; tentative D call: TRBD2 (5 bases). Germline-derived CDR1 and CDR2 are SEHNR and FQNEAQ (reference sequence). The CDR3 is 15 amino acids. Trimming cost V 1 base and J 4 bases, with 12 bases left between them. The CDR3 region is CASSLGGIPADTQYF. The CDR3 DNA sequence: TGTGCCAGCAGCTTAGGAGGGATCCCCGCAGATACGCAGTATTTT. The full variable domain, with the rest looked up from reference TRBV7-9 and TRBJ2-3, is DTGVSQNPRHKITKRGQNVTFRCDPISEHNRLYWYRQTLGQGPEFLTYFQNEAQLEKSRLLSDRFSAERPKGSFSTLEIQRTEQGDSAMYLCASSLGGIPADTQYFGPGTRLTVL.

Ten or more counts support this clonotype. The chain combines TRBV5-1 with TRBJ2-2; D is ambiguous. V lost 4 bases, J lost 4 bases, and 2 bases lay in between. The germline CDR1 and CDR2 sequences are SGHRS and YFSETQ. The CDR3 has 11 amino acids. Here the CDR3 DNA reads TGCGCCAGCAGCATCACCGGGGAGCTGTTTTTT. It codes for CASSITGELFF.

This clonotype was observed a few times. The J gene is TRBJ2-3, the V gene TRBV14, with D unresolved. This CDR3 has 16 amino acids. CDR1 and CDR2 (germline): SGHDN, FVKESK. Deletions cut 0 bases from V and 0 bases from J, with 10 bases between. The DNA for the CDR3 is TGTGCCAGCAGCCAAGAGGCCGGGCCCAGCACAGATACGCAGTATTTT. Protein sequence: CASSQEAGPSTDTQYF.

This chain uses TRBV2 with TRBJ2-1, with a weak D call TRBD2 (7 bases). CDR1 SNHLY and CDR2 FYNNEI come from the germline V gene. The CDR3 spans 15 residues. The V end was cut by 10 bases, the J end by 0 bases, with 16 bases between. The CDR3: CANNVRGGSYNEQFF. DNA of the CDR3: TGTGCCAACAACGTTAGGGGGGGCTCCTACAATGAGCAGTTCTTC.

The CDR3, as DNA: TGTGCCAGCAGCTTAGTGAGGTTATACGAGCAGTACTTC. It codes for CASSLVRLYEQYF. The chain has TRBV7-2 and TRBJ2-7; no definite D call. The CDR3 extends over 13 amino acids. Germline CDR1 and CDR2: SGHTA and FQGNSA. V was cut by 1 base and J by 4 bases, with 8 bases left in between.

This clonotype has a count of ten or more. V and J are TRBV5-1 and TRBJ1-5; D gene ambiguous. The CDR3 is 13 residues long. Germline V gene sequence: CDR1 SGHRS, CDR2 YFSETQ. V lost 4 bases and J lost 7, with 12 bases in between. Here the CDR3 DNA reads TGCGCCAGCAGCCATGGTATACCCCAGCCCCAGCATTTT. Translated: CASSHGIPQPQHF.